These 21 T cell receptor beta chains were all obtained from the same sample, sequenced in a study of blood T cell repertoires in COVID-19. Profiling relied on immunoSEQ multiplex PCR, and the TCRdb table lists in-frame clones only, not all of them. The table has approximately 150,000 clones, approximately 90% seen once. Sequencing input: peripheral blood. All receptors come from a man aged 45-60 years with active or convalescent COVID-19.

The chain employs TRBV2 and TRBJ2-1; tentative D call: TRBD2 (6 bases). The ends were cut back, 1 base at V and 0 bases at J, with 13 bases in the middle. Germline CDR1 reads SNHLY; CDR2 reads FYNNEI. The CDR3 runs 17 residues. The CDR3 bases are TGTGCCAGCAGTGAAGGCGGTAGCGGCAACTCCTACAATGAGCAGTTCTTC. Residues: CASSEGGSGNSYNEQFF.

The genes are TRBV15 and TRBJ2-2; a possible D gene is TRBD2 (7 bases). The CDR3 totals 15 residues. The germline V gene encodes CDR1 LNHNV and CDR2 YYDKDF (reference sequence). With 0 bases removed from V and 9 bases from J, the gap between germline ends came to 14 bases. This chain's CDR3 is CATSRDREGVRELFF. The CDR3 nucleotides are TGTGCCACCAGCAGAGATAGGGAGGGGGTCAGGGAGCTGTTTTTT.

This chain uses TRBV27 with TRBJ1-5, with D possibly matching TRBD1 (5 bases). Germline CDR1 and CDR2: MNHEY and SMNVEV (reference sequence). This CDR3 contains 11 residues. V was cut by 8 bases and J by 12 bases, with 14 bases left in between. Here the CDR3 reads CASGVGRFQHF. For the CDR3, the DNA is TGTGCCAGCGGAGTGGGGCGGTTCCAGCATTTT.

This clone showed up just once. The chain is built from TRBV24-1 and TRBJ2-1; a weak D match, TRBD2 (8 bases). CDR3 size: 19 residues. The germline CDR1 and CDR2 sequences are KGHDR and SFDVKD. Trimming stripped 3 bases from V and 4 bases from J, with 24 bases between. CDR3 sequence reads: CATSDPRTGGGLAYNEQFF. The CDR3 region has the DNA TGTGCCACCAGTGATCCCCGGACAGGTGGCGGACTAGCTTACAATGAGCAGTTCTTC.

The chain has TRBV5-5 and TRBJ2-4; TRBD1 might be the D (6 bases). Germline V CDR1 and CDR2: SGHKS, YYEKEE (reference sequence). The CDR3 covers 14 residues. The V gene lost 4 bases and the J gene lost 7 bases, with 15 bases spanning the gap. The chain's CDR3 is CASSHRDLMNIQYF. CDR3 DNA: TGTGCCAGCAGCCACAGGGACCTCATGAACATTCAGTACTTC.

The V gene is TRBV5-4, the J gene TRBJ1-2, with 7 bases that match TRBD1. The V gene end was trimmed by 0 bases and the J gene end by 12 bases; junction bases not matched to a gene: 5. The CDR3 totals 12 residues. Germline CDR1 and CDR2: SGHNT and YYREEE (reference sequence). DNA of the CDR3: TGTGCCAGCAGCTTGGTGGGGACAGAAGACACCTTC. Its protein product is CASSLVGTEDTF.

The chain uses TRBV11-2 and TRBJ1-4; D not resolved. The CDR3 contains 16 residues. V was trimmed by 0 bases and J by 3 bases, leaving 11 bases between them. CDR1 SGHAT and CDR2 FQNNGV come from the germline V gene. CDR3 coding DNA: TGTGCCAGCAGCTTAGACCGGGTCCCTCCTAATGAAAAACTGTTTTTT. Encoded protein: CASSLDRVPPNEKLFF.

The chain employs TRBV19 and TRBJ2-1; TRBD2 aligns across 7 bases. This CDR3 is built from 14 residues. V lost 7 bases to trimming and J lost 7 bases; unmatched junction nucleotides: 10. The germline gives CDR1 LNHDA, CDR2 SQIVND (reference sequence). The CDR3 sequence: CASKTSTNSNEQFF. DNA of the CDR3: TGTGCCAGTAAGACTAGCACAAATTCGAATGAGCAGTTCTTC.

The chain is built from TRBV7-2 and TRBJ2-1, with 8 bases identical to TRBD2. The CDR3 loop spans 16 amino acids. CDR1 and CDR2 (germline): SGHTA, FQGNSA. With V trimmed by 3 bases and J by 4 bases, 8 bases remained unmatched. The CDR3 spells CASSFRTSLTYNEQFF. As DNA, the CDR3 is TGTGCCAGCAGCTTCAGGACTAGCCTCACTTACAATGAGCAGTTCTTC. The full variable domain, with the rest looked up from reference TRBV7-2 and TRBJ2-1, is GAGVSQSPSNKVTEKGKDVELRCDPISGHTALYWYRQSLGQGLEFLIYFQGNSAPDKSGLPSDRFSAERTGGSVSTLTIQRTQQEDSAVYLCASSFRTSLTYNEQFFGPGTRLTVL.

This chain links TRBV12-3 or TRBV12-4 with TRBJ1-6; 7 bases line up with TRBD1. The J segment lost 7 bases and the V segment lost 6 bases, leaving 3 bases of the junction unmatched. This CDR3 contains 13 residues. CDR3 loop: CASRIQGNSPLHF. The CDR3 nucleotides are TGTGCCAGCAGGATACAGGGGAATTCACCCCTCCACTTT.

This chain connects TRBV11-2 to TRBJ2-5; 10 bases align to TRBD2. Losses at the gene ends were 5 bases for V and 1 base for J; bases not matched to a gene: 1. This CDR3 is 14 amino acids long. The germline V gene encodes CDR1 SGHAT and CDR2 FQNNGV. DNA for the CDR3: TGTGCCAGCAGCAGGACTAGCGGCCAAGAGACCCAGTACTTC. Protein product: CASSRTSGQETQYF.

CDR3 nucleotides: TGCGCCAGCAGCCAAACCGGGACAGCTGGGGAGCAGTACTTC. Protein product: CASSQTGTAGEQYF. V usage is TRBV4-3 and J usage is TRBJ2-7; 7 nucleotides agree with TRBD1. Trimming cost V 2 bases and J 7 bases; bases outside gene matches: 8. The CDR3 is 14 amino acids. Germline lookup yields CDR1 LGHNA and CDR2 YSLEER.

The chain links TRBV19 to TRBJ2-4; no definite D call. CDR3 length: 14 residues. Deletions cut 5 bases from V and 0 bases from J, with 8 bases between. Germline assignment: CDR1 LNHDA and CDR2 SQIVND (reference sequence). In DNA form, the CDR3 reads TGTGCCAGTAGTTCGACATCAGCCAAAAACATTCAGTACTTC. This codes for CASSSTSAKNIQYF.

The CDR3 region is CASSQAGVGSNQPQHF. The CDR3 DNA follows: TGTGCCAGCAGCCAAGCGGGGGTGGGGAGCAATCAGCCCCAGCATTTT. V usage is TRBV3-1 (or the pseudogene TRBV3-2) and J usage is TRBJ1-5; TRBD1 might be the D (5 bases). V shed 1 base and J shed 1 base, with 11 bases lying between them. Germline V CDR1 and CDR2: LGHDT, YNNKEL (reference sequence). The CDR3 consists of 16 residues.

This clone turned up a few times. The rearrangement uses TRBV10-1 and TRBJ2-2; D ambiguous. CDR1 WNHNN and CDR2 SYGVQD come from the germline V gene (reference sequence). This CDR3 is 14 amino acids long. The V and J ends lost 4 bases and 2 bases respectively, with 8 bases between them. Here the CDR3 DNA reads TGCGCCAGCAGTGTGGCAAAAAACACCGGGGAGCTGTTTTTT. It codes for CASSVAKNTGELFF.

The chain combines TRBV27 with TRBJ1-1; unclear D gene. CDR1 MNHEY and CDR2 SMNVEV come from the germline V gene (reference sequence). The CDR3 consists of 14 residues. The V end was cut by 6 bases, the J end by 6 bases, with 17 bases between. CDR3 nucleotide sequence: TGTGCCAGCAGAAGACACACGGAGGTCTCTGAAGCTTTCTTT. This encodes CASRRHTEVSEAFF.

The CDR3 loop is CSVWLSGTGGYEQYF. In nucleotides, the CDR3 is TGCAGCGTTTGGTTATCCGGGACAGGGGGTTACGAGCAGTACTTC. J is TRBJ2-7 and V is TRBV29-1, with 11 bases identical to TRBD1. Germline assignment: CDR1 SQVTM and CDR2 ANQGSEA. The CDR3 consists of 15 residues. V lost 5 bases and J lost 4; bases outside the gene matches: 10.

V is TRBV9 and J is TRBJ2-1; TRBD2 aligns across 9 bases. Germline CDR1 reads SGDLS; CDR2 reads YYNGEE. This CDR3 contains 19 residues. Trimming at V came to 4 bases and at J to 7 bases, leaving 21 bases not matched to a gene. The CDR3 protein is CASSLSYSSSGVRGNEQFF. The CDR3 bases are TGTGCCAGCAGCCTGTCCTATTCCTCTAGCGGGGTTCGAGGGAATGAGCAGTTCTTC.

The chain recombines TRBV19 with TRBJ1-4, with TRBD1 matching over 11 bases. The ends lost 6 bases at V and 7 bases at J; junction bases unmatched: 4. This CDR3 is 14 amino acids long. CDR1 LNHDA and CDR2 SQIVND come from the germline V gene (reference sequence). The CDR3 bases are TGTGCCAGTAGCCCCGGGACAGGGGGTGAAAAACTGTTTTTT. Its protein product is CASSPGTGGEKLFF.

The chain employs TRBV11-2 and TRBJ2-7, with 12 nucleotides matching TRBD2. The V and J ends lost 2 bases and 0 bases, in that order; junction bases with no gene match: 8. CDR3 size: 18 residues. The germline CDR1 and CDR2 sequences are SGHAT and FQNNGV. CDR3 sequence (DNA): TGTGCCAGCAGCTTACTTCCTAGCGGGAGGGTGAGCTCCTACGAGCAGTACTTC. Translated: CASSLLPSGRVSSYEQYF.

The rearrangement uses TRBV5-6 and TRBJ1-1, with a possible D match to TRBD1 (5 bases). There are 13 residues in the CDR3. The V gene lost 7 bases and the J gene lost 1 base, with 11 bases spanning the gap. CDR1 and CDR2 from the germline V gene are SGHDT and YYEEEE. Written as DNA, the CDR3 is TGTGCCAGCCAGGTCGGGGGGAACACTGAAGCTTTCTTT. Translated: CASQVGGNTEAFF.